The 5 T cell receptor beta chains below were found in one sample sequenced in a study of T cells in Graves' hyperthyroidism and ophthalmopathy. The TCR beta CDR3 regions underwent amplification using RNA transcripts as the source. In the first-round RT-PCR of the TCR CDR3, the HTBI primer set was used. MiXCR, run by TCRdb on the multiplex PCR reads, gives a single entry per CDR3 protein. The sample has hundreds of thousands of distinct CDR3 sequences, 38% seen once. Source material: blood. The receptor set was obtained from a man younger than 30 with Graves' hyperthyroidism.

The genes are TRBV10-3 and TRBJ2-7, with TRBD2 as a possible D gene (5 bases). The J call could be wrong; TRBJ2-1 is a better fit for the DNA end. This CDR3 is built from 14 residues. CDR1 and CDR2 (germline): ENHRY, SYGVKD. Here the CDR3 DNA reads TGTGCCATCAGTGAGTCGCCTAGCTCCAGTGAGCAGTTCTTC. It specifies CAISESPSSSEQFF.

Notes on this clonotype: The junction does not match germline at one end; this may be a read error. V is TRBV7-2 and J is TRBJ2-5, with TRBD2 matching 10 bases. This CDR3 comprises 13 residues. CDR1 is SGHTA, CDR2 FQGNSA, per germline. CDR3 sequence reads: CASRLAGPPKHHF. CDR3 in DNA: TGTGCCAGCAGACTAGCGGGACCTCCGAAACACCACTTC.

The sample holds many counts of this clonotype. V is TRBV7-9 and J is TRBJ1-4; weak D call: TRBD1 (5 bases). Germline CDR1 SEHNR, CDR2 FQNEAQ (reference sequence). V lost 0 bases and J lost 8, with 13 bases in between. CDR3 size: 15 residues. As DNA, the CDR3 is TGTGCCAGCAGCTTAGCCTCCGACAGCTCCGAAAAACTGTTTTTT. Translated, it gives CASSLASDSSEKLFF.

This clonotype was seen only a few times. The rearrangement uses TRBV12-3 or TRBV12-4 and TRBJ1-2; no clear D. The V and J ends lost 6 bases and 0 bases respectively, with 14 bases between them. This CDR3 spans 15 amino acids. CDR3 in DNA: TGTGCCAGCAGCCCCTCTAGAAAACCTAACTATGGCTACACCTTC. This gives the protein CASSPSRKPNYGYTF.

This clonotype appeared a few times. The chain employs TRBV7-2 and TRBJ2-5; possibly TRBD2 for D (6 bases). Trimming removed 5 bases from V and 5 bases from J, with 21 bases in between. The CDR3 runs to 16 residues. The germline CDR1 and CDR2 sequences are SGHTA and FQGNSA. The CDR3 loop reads CASSRTGERERETQYF. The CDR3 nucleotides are TGTGCCAGCAGCCGGACGGGGGAACGAGAACGGGAGACCCAGTACTTC.